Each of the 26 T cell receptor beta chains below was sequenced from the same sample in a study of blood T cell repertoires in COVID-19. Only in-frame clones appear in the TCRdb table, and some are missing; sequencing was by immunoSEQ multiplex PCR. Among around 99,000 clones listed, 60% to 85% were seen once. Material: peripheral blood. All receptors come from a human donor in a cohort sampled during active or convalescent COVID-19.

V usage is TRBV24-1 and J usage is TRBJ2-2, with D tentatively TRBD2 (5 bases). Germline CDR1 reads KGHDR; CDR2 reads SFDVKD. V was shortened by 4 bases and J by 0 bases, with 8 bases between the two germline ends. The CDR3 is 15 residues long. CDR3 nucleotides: TGTGCCACCAGTGACCCGACTACGAACACCGGGGAGCTGTTTTTT. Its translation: CATSDPTTNTGELFF.

The CDR3 is CSASASGFKQYF. CDR3 DNA: TGCAGTGCTAGTGCCTCAGGGTTTAAGCAGTACTTC. The rearrangement links TRBV20-1 to TRBJ2-7; tentatively, D is TRBD1 (5 bases). The CDR3 spans 12 residues. V was trimmed by 3 bases and J by 8 bases, leaving 14 bases between them. Germline V lookup: CDR1 DFQATT, CDR2 SNEGSKA (reference sequence).

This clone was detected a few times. The CDR3 spells CASSLSQGSYNEQFF. DNA for the CDR3: TGTGCCAGCAGCTTGTCACAGGGTTCCTACAATGAGCAGTTCTTC. The rearrangement joins TRBV5-5 to TRBJ2-1, with D possibly being TRBD1 (6 bases). The CDR3 length is 15 residues. Trimming took 1 base from V and 1 from J, leaving 9 bases between them. Germline assignment: CDR1 SGHKS and CDR2 YYEKEE (reference sequence).

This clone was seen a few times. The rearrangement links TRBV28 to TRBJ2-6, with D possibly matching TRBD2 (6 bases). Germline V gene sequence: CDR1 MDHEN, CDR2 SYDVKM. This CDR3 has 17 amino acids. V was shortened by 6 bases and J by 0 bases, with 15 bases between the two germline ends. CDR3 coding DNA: TGTGCCAGCAGACACTTGTTGGGAGGCTCTGGGGCCAACGTCCTGACTTTC. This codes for CASRHLLGGSGANVLTF.

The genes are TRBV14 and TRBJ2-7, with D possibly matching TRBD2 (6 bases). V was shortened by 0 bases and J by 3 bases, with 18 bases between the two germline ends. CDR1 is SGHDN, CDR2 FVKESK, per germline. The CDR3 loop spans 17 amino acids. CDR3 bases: TGTGCCAGCAGCCAAGATGGCACATACGGGAGTAACTACGAGCAGTACTTC. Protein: CASSQDGTYGSNYEQYF.

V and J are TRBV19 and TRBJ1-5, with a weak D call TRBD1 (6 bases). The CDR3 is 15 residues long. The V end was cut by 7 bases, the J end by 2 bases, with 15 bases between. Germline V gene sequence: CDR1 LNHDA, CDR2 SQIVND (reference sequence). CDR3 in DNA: TGTGCCAGTATTCCTAACGGGGGGCGCAATCAGCCCCAGCATTTT. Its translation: CASIPNGGRNQPQHF. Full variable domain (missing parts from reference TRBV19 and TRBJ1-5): DGGITQSPKYLFRKEGQNVTLSCEQNLNHDAMYWYRQDPGQGLRLIYYSQIVNDFQKGDIAEGYSVSREKKESFPLTVTSAQKNPTAFYLCASIPNGGRNQPQHFGDGTRLSIL.

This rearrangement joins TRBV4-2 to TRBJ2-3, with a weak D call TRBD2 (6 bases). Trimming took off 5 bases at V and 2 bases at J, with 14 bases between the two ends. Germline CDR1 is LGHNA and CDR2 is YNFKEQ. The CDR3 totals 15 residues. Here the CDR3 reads CASSSHSGNTDTQYF. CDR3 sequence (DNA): TGTGCCAGCAGCTCTCATAGCGGAAACACAGATACGCAGTATTTT.

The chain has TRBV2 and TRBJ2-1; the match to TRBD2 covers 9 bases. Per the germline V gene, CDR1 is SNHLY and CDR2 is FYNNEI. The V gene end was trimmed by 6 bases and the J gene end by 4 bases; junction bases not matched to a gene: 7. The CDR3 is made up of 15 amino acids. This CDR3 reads CASRDSGGGYNEQFF. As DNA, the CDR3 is TGTGCCAGCAGGGATAGCGGGGGCGGTTACAATGAGCAGTTCTTC.

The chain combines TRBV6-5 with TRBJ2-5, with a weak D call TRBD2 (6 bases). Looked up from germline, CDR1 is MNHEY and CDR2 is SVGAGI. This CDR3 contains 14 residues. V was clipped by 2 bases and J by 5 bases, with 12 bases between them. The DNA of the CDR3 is TGTGCCAGCAGTTACGGGGGGATAGATGAGACCCAGTACTTC. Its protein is CASSYGGIDETQYF.

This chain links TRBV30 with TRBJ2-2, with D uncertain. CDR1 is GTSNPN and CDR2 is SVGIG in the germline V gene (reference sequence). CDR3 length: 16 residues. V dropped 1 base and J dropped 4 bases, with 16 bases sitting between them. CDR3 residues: CAWSAPPLLATGELFF. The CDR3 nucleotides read TGTGCCTGGAGTGCCCCGCCGTTACTTGCCACCGGGGAGCTGTTTTTT.

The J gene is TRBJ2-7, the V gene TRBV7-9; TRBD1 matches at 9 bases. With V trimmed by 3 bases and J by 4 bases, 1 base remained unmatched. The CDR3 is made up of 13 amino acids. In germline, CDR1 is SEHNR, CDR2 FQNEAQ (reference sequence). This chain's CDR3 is CASSLTGGYEQYF. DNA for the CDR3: TGTGCCAGCAGCTTGACAGGGGGGTACGAGCAGTACTTC.

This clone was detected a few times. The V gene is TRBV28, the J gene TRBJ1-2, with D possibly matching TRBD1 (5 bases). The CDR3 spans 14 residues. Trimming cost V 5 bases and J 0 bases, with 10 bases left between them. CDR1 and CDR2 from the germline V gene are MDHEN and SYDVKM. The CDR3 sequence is CASSTGSANYGYTF. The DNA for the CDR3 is TGTGCCAGCAGTACAGGAAGTGCTAACTATGGCTACACCTTC.

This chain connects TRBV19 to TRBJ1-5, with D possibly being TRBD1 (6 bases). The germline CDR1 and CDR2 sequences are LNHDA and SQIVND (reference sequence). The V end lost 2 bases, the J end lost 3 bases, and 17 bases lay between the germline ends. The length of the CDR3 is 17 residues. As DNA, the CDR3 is TGTGCCAGTAGTATAAGTGGGGGCTGGTCCCCCAATCAGCCCCAGCATTTT. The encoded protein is CASSISGGWSPNQPQHF.

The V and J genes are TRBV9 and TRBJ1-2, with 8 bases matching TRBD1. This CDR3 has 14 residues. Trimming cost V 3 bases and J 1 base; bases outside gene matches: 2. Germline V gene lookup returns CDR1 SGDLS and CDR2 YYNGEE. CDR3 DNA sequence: TGTGCCAGCAGCGCGACAGGGGATAACTATGGCTACACCTTC. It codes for CASSATGDNYGYTF.

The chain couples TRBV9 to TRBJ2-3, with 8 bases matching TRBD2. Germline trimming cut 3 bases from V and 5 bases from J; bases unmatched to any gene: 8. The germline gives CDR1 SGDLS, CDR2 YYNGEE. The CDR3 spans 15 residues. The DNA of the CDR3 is TGTGCCAGCAGCGCTGGAGGACTAGCAATAGATACGCAGTATTTT. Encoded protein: CASSAGGLAIDTQYF.

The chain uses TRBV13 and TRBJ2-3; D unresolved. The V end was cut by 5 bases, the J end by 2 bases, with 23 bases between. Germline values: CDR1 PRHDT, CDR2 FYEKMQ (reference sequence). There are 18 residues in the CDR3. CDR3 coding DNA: TGTGCCAGCAGCCCCGCCATAAGCCCGGGTATCCCCACAGATACGCAGTATTTT. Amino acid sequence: CASSPAISPGIPTDTQYF.

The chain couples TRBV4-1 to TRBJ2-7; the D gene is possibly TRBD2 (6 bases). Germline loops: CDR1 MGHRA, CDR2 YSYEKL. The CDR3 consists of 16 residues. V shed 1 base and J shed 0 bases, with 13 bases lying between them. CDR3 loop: CASSQVPRGSSYEQYF. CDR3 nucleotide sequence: TGCGCCAGCAGCCAAGTTCCGCGGGGAAGCTCCTACGAGCAGTACTTC.

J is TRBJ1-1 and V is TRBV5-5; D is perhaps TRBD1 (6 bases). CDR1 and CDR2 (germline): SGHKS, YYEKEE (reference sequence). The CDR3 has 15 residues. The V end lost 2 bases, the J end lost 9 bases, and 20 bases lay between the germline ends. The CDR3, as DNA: TGTGCCAGCAGCTTAGAACCTACGGCAGGGGCAAAAGCTTTCTTT. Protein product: CASSLEPTAGAKAFF.

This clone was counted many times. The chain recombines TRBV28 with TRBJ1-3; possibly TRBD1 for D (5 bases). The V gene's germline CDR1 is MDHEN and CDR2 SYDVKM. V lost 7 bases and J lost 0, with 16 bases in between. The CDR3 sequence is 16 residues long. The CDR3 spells CASISGGMHSGNTIYF. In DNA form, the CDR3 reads TGTGCCAGCATCAGCGGGGGAATGCACTCTGGAAACACCATATATTTT.

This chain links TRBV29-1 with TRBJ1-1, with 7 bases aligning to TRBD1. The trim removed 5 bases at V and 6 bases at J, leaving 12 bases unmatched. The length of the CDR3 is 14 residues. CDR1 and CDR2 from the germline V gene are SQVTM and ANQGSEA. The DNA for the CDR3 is TGCAGCGTTAAGGGGGCACCCGTGGATGCTGAAGCTTTCTTT. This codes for CSVKGAPVDAEAFF.

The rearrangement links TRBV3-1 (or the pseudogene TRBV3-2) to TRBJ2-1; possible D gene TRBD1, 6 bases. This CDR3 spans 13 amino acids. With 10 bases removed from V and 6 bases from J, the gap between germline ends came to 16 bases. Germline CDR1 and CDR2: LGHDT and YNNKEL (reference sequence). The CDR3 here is CATLQGMGNEQFF. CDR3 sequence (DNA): TGTGCCACCCTACAGGGAATGGGCAATGAGCAGTTCTTC.

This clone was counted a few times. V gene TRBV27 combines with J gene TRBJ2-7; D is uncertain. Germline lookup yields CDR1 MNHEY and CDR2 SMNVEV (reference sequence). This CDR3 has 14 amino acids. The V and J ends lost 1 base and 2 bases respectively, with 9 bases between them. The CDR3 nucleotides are TGTGCCAGCAGTTTATGGAGCAATGCCTACGAGCAGTACTTC. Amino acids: CASSLWSNAYEQYF.

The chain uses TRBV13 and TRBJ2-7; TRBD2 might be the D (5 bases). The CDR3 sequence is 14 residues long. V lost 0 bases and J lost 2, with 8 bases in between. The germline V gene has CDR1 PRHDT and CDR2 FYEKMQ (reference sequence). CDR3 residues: CASSLGGGPYEQYF. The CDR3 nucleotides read TGTGCCAGCAGCTTAGGGGGCGGGCCCTACGAGCAGTACTTC.

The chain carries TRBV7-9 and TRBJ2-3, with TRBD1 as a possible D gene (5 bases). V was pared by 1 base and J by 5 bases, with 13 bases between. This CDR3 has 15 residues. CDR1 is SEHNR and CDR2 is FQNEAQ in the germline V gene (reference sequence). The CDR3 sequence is CASSLVAGPGDTQYF. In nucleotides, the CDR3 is TGTGCCAGCAGCTTAGTTGCAGGGCCTGGAGATACGCAGTATTTT.

CDR3 sequence reads: CASSLNFWQGNTGELFF. As DNA, the CDR3 is TGTGCCAGCAGCTTAAATTTTTGGCAGGGCAACACCGGGGAGCTGTTTTTT. The chain carries TRBV7-9 and TRBJ2-2; the D gene is possibly TRBD1 (5 bases). Germline assignment: CDR1 SEHNR and CDR2 FQNEAQ (reference sequence). The CDR3 loop spans 17 amino acids. V lost 2 bases and J 2 bases, leaving 15 bases between the germline ends.

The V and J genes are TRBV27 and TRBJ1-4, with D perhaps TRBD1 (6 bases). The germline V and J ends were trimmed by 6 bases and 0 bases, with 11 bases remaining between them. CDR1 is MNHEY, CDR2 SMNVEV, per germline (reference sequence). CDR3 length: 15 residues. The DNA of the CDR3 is TGTGCCAGCAGCTCATACAGGGCAACTAATGAAAAACTGTTTTTT. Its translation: CASSSYRATNEKLFF. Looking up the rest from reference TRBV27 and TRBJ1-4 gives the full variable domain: EAQVTQNPRYLITVTGKKLTVTCSQNMNHEYMSWYRQDPGLGLRQIYYSMNVEVTDKGDVPEGYKVSRKEKRNFPLILESPSPNQTSLYFCASSSYRATNEKLFFGSGTQLSVL.